A selection of T cell receptor beta chains follows, all from one sample in a study of CD8+ T cells in alopecia areata. Profiled with immunoSEQ multiplex PCR; TCRdb holds only in-frame clones, not every one. The repertoire holds a few hundred thousand clones, with roughly 40% as singletons. Here the sequenced sample was CD4+ T cells sorted from blood, taken around week 36, from a patient treated with tofacitinib. Source of these receptors: a human donor with alopecia areata. The CDR3 runs from the conserved cysteine through the conserved F or W.

v_gene: TRBV30
len: 10
CDR3aa: CAWSDTEAFF

v_gene: TRBV28
len: 12
CDR3aa: CASKVATGELFF

v_gene: TRBV7-3
len: 14
CDR3aa: CASSLTTATGELFF

v_gene: TRBV7-2
len: 13
CDR3aa: CASTFPNFLEAFF

v_gene: TRBV18
len: 15
CDR3aa: CASSPTSGTRETQYF

v_gene: TRBV15
len: 15
CDR3aa: CATSRVGYSSYEQYF

v_gene: TRBV2
len: 12
CDR3aa: CASSEDRAKLFF

v_gene: TRBV28
len: 13
CDR3aa: CASRTEGTDTQYF

v_gene: TRBV7-3
len: 15
CDR3aa: CASSLGGVSYNEQFF

v_gene: TRBV9
len: 14
CDR3aa: CASSVGGYSYEQYF

v_gene: TRBV28
len: 14
CDR3aa: CGWASGSFNNEQFF

v_gene: TRBV27
len: 13
CDR3aa: CASSLLGMDEQFF

v_gene: TRBV5-8
len: 16
CDR3aa: CASSYGTGWGNQPQHF

v_gene: TRBV19
len: 13
CDR3aa: CASETGFGTEAFF

v_gene: TRBV2
len: 14
CDR3aa: CASKSWDGIYEAFF

v_gene: TRBV29-1
len: 11
CDR3aa: CSVLLGDTIYF

v_gene: TRBV6-1
len: 12
CDR3aa: CASSGAGREQYF

v_gene: TRBV6-1
len: 20
CDR3aa: CASSEAPGGQGASGANVLTF

v_gene: TRBV29-1
len: 14
CDR3aa: CSVGQGTLIYEQYF

v_gene: TRBV7-2
len: 14
CDR3aa: CASSFRGANEKLFF

v_gene: TRBV6-5
len: 14
CDR3aa: CASSYSRGLKTQYF

v_gene: TRBV7-2
len: 19
CDR3aa: CASRRMGLAGVENKNIQYF

v_gene: TRBV4-2
len: 19
CDR3aa: CASSQGTSGRVSGANVLTF

v_gene: TRBV7-2
len: 14
CDR3aa: CASSLDIGRDEQFF

v_gene: TRBV27
len: 17
CDR3aa: CASRALLAGGPYNEQFF

v_gene: TRBV7-3
len: 15
CDR3aa: CASSSYGLAPDTQYF

v_gene: TRBV19
len: 14
CDR3aa: CASSNPTASREQYF

v_gene: TRBV7-9
len: 15
CDR3aa: CASSRTSGSTDTQYF

v_gene: TRBV29-1
len: 16
CDR3aa: CSVEERGAGNTGELFF

v_gene: TRBV14
len: 13
CDR3aa: CASSRDGAYEQYF

v_gene: TRBV5-1
len: 14
CDR3aa: CASTEGVRKETQYF

v_gene: TRBV11-2
len: 17
CDR3aa: CASSFLRAGGGQETQYF

v_gene: TRBV2
len: 12
CDR3aa: CASSLDRGLQYF

v_gene: TRBV11-3
len: 14
CDR3aa: CASSSGPATGELFF

v_gene: TRBV30
len: 16
CDR3aa: CAWSVAGERMAGELFF

v_gene: TRBV29-1
len: 15
CDR3aa: CSVEGLAGGIGELFF

v_gene: TRBV7-9
len: 15
CDR3aa: CASTQILSGANVLTF

v_gene: TRBV7-6
len: 15
CDR3aa: CASSLVGRGRETQYF

v_gene: TRBV4-1
len: 17
CDR3aa: CASSQGGGAGSTDTQYF

v_gene: TRBV29-1
len: 14
CDR3aa: CSVAPRGLLGEQYF

v_gene: TRBV29-1
len: 14
CDR3aa: CSVRRTGINYGYTF

v_gene: TRBV7-2
len: 14
CDR3aa: CASSLASGAYEQYF

v_gene: TRBV29-1
len: 13
CDR3aa: CSVDRQGYNEQFF

v_gene: TRBV7-2
len: 13
CDR3aa: CASSLGGDTEAFF

v_gene: TRBV9
len: 14
CDR3aa: CASSVGVGSYGYTF

v_gene: TRBV7-2
len: 12
CDR3aa: CASSSGTRGQYF

v_gene: TRBV5-1
len: 16
CDR3aa: CASSLGLAGPTDTQYF

v_gene: TRBV5-1
len: 19
CDR3aa: CASSLGPAGASKSTDTQYF

v_gene: TRBV5-1
len: 15
CDR3aa: CASSLDGTSVETQYF

v_gene: TRBV30
len: 14
CDR3aa: CAYTGGQRLYEQYF

v_gene: TRBV7-2
len: 13
CDR3aa: CASSLKREGTQYF

v_gene: TRBV14
len: 16
CDR3aa: CASSHWEDRLTGELFF

v_gene: TRBV28
len: 18
CDR3aa: CASRPTRTSGLAKNIQYF

v_gene: TRBV10-3
len: 16
CDR3aa: CAISESGRSSGNTIYF

v_gene: TRBV29-1
len: 13
CDR3aa: CSVSYPGGNEQFF

v_gene: TRBV6-1
len: 15
CDR3aa: CASSEAKGNNNEQFF

v_gene: TRBV4-1
len: 17
CDR3aa: CASSQERWGGQGGTQYF

v_gene: TRBV2
len: 10
CDR3aa: CATQGEKLFF

v_gene: TRBV29-1
len: 13
CDR3aa: CSAQDRSNQPQHF

v_gene: TRBV19
len: 11
CDR3aa: CASSTGILVFF